The clone carrying this TCR beta chain was observed once. Original processing notes: Nucleated cell number was recorded as an estimate derived from reference gene primer amplification. Clones were sequenced by immunoSEQ multiplex PCR, and TCRdb holds only the in-frame ones, with some missing. V and J calls plus clone size are reproduced from that table; the DNA served to infer D and trimming. The sample shows roughly 240,000 clones, roughly four fifths of them seen only once. The sample belongs to a study of blood T cell repertoires in COVID-19. About the research overall: T cells, B-cell-depleted T cells, or PBMCs supplied cDNA or gDNA.

Material for sequencing was peripheral blood. The source of this sequence is a woman in her seventies with acute or convalescent COVID-19.

The CDR3 reads CASSQDNRAQYNEQFF. In DNA, the CDR3 is TGTGCCAGCAGCCAAGATAACAGGGCTCAATACAATGAGCAGTTCTTC. The rearrangement joins TRBV4-2 to TRBJ2-1; maybe TRBD1 (6 bases). This CDR3 contains 16 residues. Germline values: CDR1 LGHNA, CDR2 YNFKEQ. The germline V and J ends were trimmed by 0 bases and 4 bases, with 13 bases remaining between them.